This passage covers 32 T cell receptor beta chains from one sample sequenced in a study of CD8+CD57+ T cells in acquired aplastic anemia. Using genomic DNA as the template, TCR beta VDJ and CDR3 profiling was carried out. One entry per CDR3 protein results from TCRdb running MiXCR on the reads. This sample has 200,000 or so distinct CDR3 sequences, with under 70% found just once. The specimen was sorted CD4+, CD8+, or CD8+CD57+ T cells (not recorded which) from PBMCs. The receptors come from a human donor with severe aplastic anemia or a healthy control (not recorded which).

In DNA, the CDR3 is TGTGCCACCAGCGCCGACGGGCCTCAGCCCCAGCATTTT. This codes for CATSADGPQPQHF. V is TRBV24-1 and J is TRBJ1-5; no definite D call. Germline CDR1 and CDR2: KGHDR and SFDVKD. CDR3 length: 13 amino acids. V lost 7 bases and J 6 bases, leaving 12 bases between the germline ends.

CDR3 in DNA: TGTGCCAGCAGCCTCGAGGGACAGGGCGATGCAGATACGCAGTATTTT. This encodes CASSLEGQGDADTQYF. The chain carries TRBV7-2 and TRBJ2-3; 9 nucleotides line up with TRBD1. The CDR3 consists of 16 residues. V was pared by 5 bases and J by 4 bases, with 10 bases of the junction left unmatched. Per the germline V gene, CDR1 is SGHTA and CDR2 is FQGNSA.

The J gene is TRBJ1-1, the V gene TRBV29-1; D is uncertain. The CDR3 is 8 amino acids. Germline loops: CDR1 SQVTM, CDR2 ANQGSEA. V was shortened by 1 base and J by 10 bases, with 1 base between the two germline ends. CDR3 region: CSVEGAFF. In DNA form, the CDR3 reads TGCAGCGTTGAAGGAGCTTTCTTT.

This rearrangement joins TRBV9 to TRBJ1-2; TRBD1 is a possible D gene (5 bases). CDR3 length: 16 amino acids. The germline V gene has CDR1 SGDLS and CDR2 YYNGEE. V was trimmed by 5 bases and J by 0 bases, leaving 17 bases between them. CDR3 region: CASRGGRGDANYGYTF. CDR3 sequence (DNA): TGTGCCAGCAGGGGAGGGCGAGGGGATGCTAACTATGGCTACACCTTC.

This clonotype came up once. The V gene is TRBV20-1, the J gene TRBJ1-1; 7 bases agree with TRBD1. This CDR3 is 14 amino acids long. From germline, CDR1 is DFQATT and CDR2 SNEGSKA (reference sequence). The V and J ends lost 4 bases and 6 bases, in that order; junction bases with no gene match: 11. CDR3 amino acids: CSAKPMTGIPEAFF. The CDR3 DNA is TGCAGTGCTAAACCGATGACAGGGATCCCTGAAGCTTTCTTT.

V and J are TRBV25-1 and TRBJ2-7; D call uncertain. The CDR3 runs to 15 residues. V lost 4 bases, J lost 1 base, and 14 bases lay in between. The germline V gene encodes CDR1 MGHDK and CDR2 SYGVNS. The CDR3 is CASSVSLAPSYEQYF. Written as DNA, the CDR3 is TGTGCCAGCAGTGTATCCCTGGCCCCTTCCTACGAGCAGTACTTC.

The J gene is TRBJ1-6, the V gene TRBV12-3 or TRBV12-4, with D uncertain. The V end lost 8 bases, the J end lost 6 bases, and 8 bases lay between the germline ends. This CDR3 has 12 residues. CDR3 residues: CASAGSNSPLHF. DNA of the CDR3: TGTGCCAGCGCGGGGTCTAATTCACCCCTCCACTTT.

The J gene is TRBJ1-1, the V gene TRBV15; 9 bases align to TRBD1. Germline loops: CDR1 LNHNV, CDR2 YYDKDF (reference sequence). V shed 4 bases and J 7 bases; nucleotides not matched to a gene: 13. The CDR3 consists of 16 residues. CDR3 sequence (DNA): TGTGCCACCAGCACAACCGAATGGACAGGGGTCGGTGAAGCTTTCTTT. Protein product: CATSTTEWTGVGEAFF. Complete variable domain (other parts from reference TRBV15 and TRBJ1-1): DAMVIQNPRYQVTQFGKPVTLSCSQTLNHNVMYWYQQKSSQAPKLLFHYYDKDFNNEADTPDNFQSRRPNTSFCFLDIRSPGLGDTAMYLCATSTTEWTGVGEAFFGQGTRLTVV.

The table lists this clonotype with many counts. The rearrangement links TRBV7-8 to TRBJ2-7; D might be TRBD1 (6 bases). The CDR3 contains 13 residues. V gave up 2 bases and J gave up 3 bases, with 8 bases separating them. From germline, CDR1 is SGHVS and CDR2 FQNEAQ. The CDR3, as DNA: TGTGCCAGCAGCTTACCAGGGGACTACGAGCAGTACTTC. Amino acids: CASSLPGDYEQYF.

This rearrangement joins TRBV20-1 to TRBJ2-3; D unresolved. The V end was cut by 1 base, the J end by 4 bases, with 12 bases between. Germline V gene data show CDR1 as DFQATT and CDR2 as SNEGSKA (reference sequence). This CDR3 contains 14 residues. CDR3 region: CSARVGHPADTQYF. CDR3 DNA: TGCAGTGCTAGAGTTGGGCATCCTGCAGATACGCAGTATTTT.

V and J are TRBV14 and TRBJ2-7; a possible D gene is TRBD2 (6 bases). The V end was cut by 5 bases, the J end by 12 bases, with 17 bases between. CDR3 length equals 12 residues. CDR1 SGHDN and CDR2 FVKESK come from the germline V gene. As DNA, the CDR3 is TGTGCCAGCAGCTTAGTTCCGGGAGAGGCGTACTTC. Protein product: CASSLVPGEAYF. The full variable domain, completed using reference TRBV14 and TRBJ2-7, is EAGVTQFPSHSVIEKGQTVTLRCDPISGHDNLYWYRRVMGKEIKFLLHFVKESKQDESGMPNNRFLAERTGGTYSTLKVQPAELEDSGVYFCASSLVPGEAYFGPGTRLTVT.

This clonotype appeared a few times. One end of the junction varies from germline; a read error may be responsible. The rearrangement links TRBV27 to TRBJ2-7; perhaps TRBD1 as D (5 bases). This CDR3 region has 14 residues. Germline V gene data show CDR1 as MNHEY and CDR2 as SMNVEV (reference sequence). The CDR3 spells CASSLETASHEQYF. In DNA form, the CDR3 reads TGTGCCAGCAGTTTAGAGACAGCCTCCCACGAGCAGTACTTC.

The chain combines TRBV29-1 with TRBJ1-1, with 7 bases that match TRBD1. With 6 bases clipped from V and 0 bases from J, the junction kept 7 bases outside the gene matches. This CDR3 comprises 14 residues. Germline V CDR1 and CDR2: SQVTM, ANQGSEA. The DNA of the CDR3 is TGCAGCGTCATCAGGGGGGCCCTGAACACTGAAGCTTTCTTT. It specifies CSVIRGALNTEAFF.

The chain carries TRBV15 and TRBJ2-2; a weak D match, TRBD2 (5 bases). V was cut by 0 bases and J by 1 base, with 9 bases left in between. This CDR3 spans 16 amino acids. Germline-derived CDR1 and CDR2 are LNHNV and YYDKDF (reference sequence). DNA for the CDR3: TGTGCCACCAGCAGAGAAGTGGCGGGGAACACCGGGGAGCTGTTTTTT. This encodes CATSREVAGNTGELFF.

A few counts support this clonotype. The J gene is TRBJ1-6, the V gene TRBV7-2; D is ambiguous. Germline CDR1 and CDR2: SGHTA and FQGNSA. This CDR3 contains 11 residues. The germline V and J ends were trimmed by 5 bases and 8 bases, with 4 bases remaining between them. This CDR3 is CASSRDSPLHF. The DNA of the CDR3 is TGTGCCAGCAGCCGAGATTCACCCCTCCACTTT.

The V gene is TRBV7-9, the J gene TRBJ1-6; D possibly corresponds to TRBD1 (6 bases). This CDR3 spans 15 amino acids. Germline CDR1 is SEHNR and CDR2 is FQNEAQ (reference sequence). Trimming took off 5 bases at V and 10 bases at J, with 18 bases between the two ends. The CDR3 is CASSRDTGRRSPLHF. CDR3 nucleotides: TGTGCCAGCAGCCGGGATACAGGGAGACGCTCACCCCTCCACTTT.

V is TRBV20-1 and J is TRBJ2-5, with 9 bases fitting TRBD1. Germline values: CDR1 DFQATT, CDR2 SNEGSKA (reference sequence). Trimming cost V 3 bases and J 2 bases; bases outside gene matches: 7. The CDR3 is 15 residues long. This CDR3 reads CSASKGTGTQETQYF. In DNA, the CDR3 is TGCAGTGCTAGTAAAGGGACAGGGACACAAGAGACCCAGTACTTC.

J is TRBJ2-7 and V is TRBV7-2; D gene ambiguous. Per the germline V gene, CDR1 is SGHTA and CDR2 is FQGNSA. Deletions cut 2 bases from V and 2 bases from J, with 13 bases between. There are 15 residues in the CDR3. The CDR3, as DNA: TGTGCCAGCAGCTTAACCGGGCTCCGCGCCTACGAGCAGTACTTC. Amino acid sequence: CASSLTGLRAYEQYF.

There are a few counts of this clonotype. The gene calls are TRBV24-1 and TRBJ2-1; the match to TRBD1 covers 10 bases. Per the germline V gene, CDR1 is KGHDR and CDR2 is SFDVKD. The CDR3 runs to 16 residues. J gave up 8 bases and V 3 bases, and 9 bases lay outside the gene matches. The CDR3 sequence: CATSDALRTGGDEQFF. CDR3 DNA sequence: TGTGCCACCAGTGATGCCCTCCGGACAGGGGGAGATGAGCAGTTCTTC.

The rearrangement joins TRBV10-3 to TRBJ2-7; a weak D match, TRBD1 (5 bases). This CDR3 has 12 residues. Germline loops: CDR1 ENHRY, CDR2 SYGVKD. The V gene lost 5 bases and the J gene lost 5 bases, with 10 bases spanning the gap. The CDR3 here is CAISQGGDEQYF. DNA of the CDR3: TGTGCCATCAGTCAGGGTGGCGACGAGCAGTACTTC.

This rearrangement joins TRBV29-1 to TRBJ2-3; TRBD1 matches at 7 bases. Unmatched junction bases numbered 7, after V lost 4 bases and J lost 0 bases. The germline gives CDR1 SQVTM, CDR2 ANQGSEA. The CDR3 runs 15 residues. CDR3 in amino acids: CSVVPDRTSTDTQYF. Written as DNA, the CDR3 is TGCAGCGTTGTTCCGGACAGGACTAGCACAGATACGCAGTATTTT.

The rearrangement uses TRBV7-9 and TRBJ1-2, with 9 positions matching TRBD1. Germline V gene sequence: CDR1 SEHNR, CDR2 FQNEAQ (reference sequence). V lost 7 bases and J lost 8; bases outside the gene matches: 8. The length of the CDR3 is 13 residues. CDR3 nucleotides: TGTGCCAGCACGACGGGACAGGGTTCCGGCTACACCTTC. Protein sequence: CASTTGQGSGYTF. Full variable domain (outside the CDR3, taken from reference TRBV7-9 and TRBJ1-2): DTGVSQNPRHKITKRGQNVTFRCDPISEHNRLYWYRQTLGQGPEFLTYFQNEAQLEKSRLLSDRFSAERPKGSFSTLEIQRTEQGDSAMYLCASTTGQGSGYTFGSGTRLTVV.

V and J are TRBV20-1 and TRBJ1-5; D remains ambiguous. The CDR3 totals 14 residues. V gave up 3 bases and J gave up 1 base, with 10 bases separating them. CDR1 and CDR2 from the germline V gene are DFQATT and SNEGSKA (reference sequence). In nucleotides, the CDR3 is TGCAGTGCTAGGACCTCCAGCAGCAATCAGCCCCAGCATTTT. Its translation is CSARTSSSNQPQHF.

V is TRBV7-6 and J is TRBJ2-7; TRBD2 might be the D (6 bases). The V gene lost 2 bases and the J gene lost 6 bases, with 11 bases spanning the gap. Looked up from germline, CDR1 is SGHVS and CDR2 is FNYEAQ. This CDR3 region has 13 residues. Written as DNA, the CDR3 is TGTGCCAGCAGCTTATATGTTAGCGGCGAGCAGTACTTC. Translated, it gives CASSLYVSGEQYF.

This clonotype was counted only a few times. J is TRBJ1-4 and V is TRBV6-5; possibly TRBD1 for D (6 bases). The CDR3 covers 15 residues. Looked up from germline, CDR1 is MNHEY and CDR2 is SVGAGI. The V and J ends lost 5 bases and 2 bases respectively, with 12 bases between them. The CDR3 region is CASSGRQATNEKLFF. The CDR3 DNA reads TGTGCCAGCAGTGGTAGACAGGCTACTAATGAAAAACTGTTTTTT.

This clonotype has ten or more counts. This chain joins TRBV10-2 and TRBJ2-5, with D unclear. V was shortened by 8 bases and J by 4 bases, with 14 bases between the two germline ends. The CDR3 contains 13 residues. Germline assignment: CDR1 WSHSY and CDR2 SAAADI. CDR3 sequence (DNA): TGCGCCAGCTGCCCCCAGTGGACAGAGACCCAGTACTTC. Residues: CASCPQWTETQYF.

The chain recombines TRBV7-9 with TRBJ2-1, with D possibly TRBD1 on 5 matching bases. The V gene's germline CDR1 is SEHNR and CDR2 FQNEAQ (reference sequence). Trimming pared 5 bases from V and 7 bases from J, leaving 9 bases between. The CDR3 consists of 12 residues. Written as DNA, the CDR3 is TGTGCCAGCAGCCCAGGGAAGAATGAGCAGTTCTTC. Translating it yields CASSPGKNEQFF. Full variable domain (rest looked up from reference TRBV7-9 and TRBJ2-1): DTGVSQNPRHKITKRGQNVTFRCDPISEHNRLYWYRQTLGQGPEFLTYFQNEAQLEKSRLLSDRFSAERPKGSFSTLEIQRTEQGDSAMYLCASSPGKNEQFFGPGTRLTVL.

The chain carries TRBV7-9 and TRBJ1-2; 7 nucleotides line up with TRBD1. Germline loops: CDR1 SEHNR, CDR2 FQNEAQ (reference sequence). Trimming removed 3 bases from V and 8 bases from J; junction bases left unmatched: 9. CDR3 size: 14 residues. The CDR3 here is CASSLTRQGEGYTF. The CDR3 region has the DNA TGTGCCAGCAGCTTGACGAGACAGGGCGAGGGCTACACCTTC.

The chain is built from TRBV7-2 and TRBJ1-5; D gene ambiguous. V dropped 1 base and J dropped 0 bases, with 10 bases sitting between them. Germline values: CDR1 SGHTA, CDR2 FQGNSA. CDR3 size: 16 residues. CDR3 in amino acids: CASSLVGPNSNQPQHF. The CDR3 bases are TGTGCCAGCAGCTTAGTAGGCCCAAATAGCAATCAGCCCCAGCATTTT. Based on the CDR3 plus reference TRBV7-2 and TRBJ1-5, the full variable domain is GAGVSQSPSNKVTEKGKDVELRCDPISGHTALYWYRQSLGQGLEFLIYFQGNSAPDKSGLPSDRFSAERTGGSVSTLTIQRTQQEDSAVYLCASSLVGPNSNQPQHFGDGTRLSIL.

The CDR3 bases are TGTGCCAGCAGCCATTTGGGACAGGTGATCACCGGGGAGCTGTTTTTT. Residues: CASSHLGQVITGELFF. V and J are TRBV7-9 and TRBJ2-2; 8 bases align to TRBD1. After removal of 5 bases from V and 4 bases from J, the junction contained 9 bases not matched to a gene. The CDR3 has 16 amino acids. Germline CDR1 SEHNR, CDR2 FQNEAQ (reference sequence).

This clonotype has a single count. CDR3 protein: CATSDFWAGQPVYTF. The CDR3 nucleotides are TGTGCCACCAGTGATTTTTGGGCAGGACAGCCGGTCTACACCTTC. This sequence joins TRBV24-1 and TRBJ1-2; the D gene is possibly TRBD1 (6 bases). This CDR3 is 15 amino acids long. Per the germline V gene, CDR1 is KGHDR and CDR2 is SFDVKD. Trimming removed 1 base from V and 10 bases from J, with 18 bases in between.

There are a few counts of this clonotype. This chain uses TRBV7-9 with TRBJ1-6; the D is unclear. The CDR3 length is 13 residues. V lost 4 bases and J 11 bases, leaving 12 bases between the germline ends. Germline-derived CDR1 and CDR2 are SEHNR and FQNEAQ (reference sequence). The CDR3 DNA reads TGTGCCAGCAGCTCTGAGGGATCGGCACCCCTCCACTTT. Its translation is CASSSEGSAPLHF.